The 13 T cell receptor beta chains below all came from one sample that was sequenced in a study of ipilimumab plus nivolumab after autologous stem cell transplantation (dated by TCRdb to the early 2020s). Library generation was performed with the immunoSEQ multiplex PCR assay. Not all clones reach the TCRdb copy of this immuneACCESS table, which keeps in-frame sequences only. Checked studies attribute under half of the gap to unresolved V genes and leave the rest unexplained. Across this sample there are about 15,000 clones, with around 68% seen only once. Less than 25% of the sample belongs to the ten largest clones. The sample consisted of PBMCs, taken in a trial of ipilimumab plus nivolumab as post-transplant consolidation. These TCRs come from a male donor with diffuse large B-cell lymphoma.

The V and J genes are TRBV19 and TRBJ1-5; perhaps TRBD1 as D (5 bases). Germline CDR1 LNHDA, CDR2 SQIVND (reference sequence). V lost 5 bases, J lost 4 bases, and 9 bases lay in between. The CDR3 runs 13 residues. The DNA of the CDR3 is TGTGCCAGTAGTCCGACAGTAAATCAGCCCCAGCATTTT. Residues: CASSPTVNQPQHF. Looking up the rest from reference TRBV19 and TRBJ1-5 gives the full variable domain: DGGITQSPKYLFRKEGQNVTLSCEQNLNHDAMYWYRQDPGQGLRLIYYSQIVNDFQKGDIAEGYSVSREKKESFPLTVTSAQKNPTAFYLCASSPTVNQPQHFGDGTRLSIL.

The V gene is TRBV18, the J gene TRBJ1-1, with a tentative D call TRBD1 (5 bases). Looked up from germline, CDR1 is KGHSH and CDR2 is LQKENI. V lost 8 bases and J lost 2, with 12 bases in between. This CDR3 comprises 13 residues. The CDR3 sequence: CASQIGVNTEAFF. The CDR3 DNA follows: TGTGCCAGCCAGATAGGGGTTAACACTGAAGCTTTCTTT.

The CDR3 spells CASTTGGAADSPLHF. The DNA for the CDR3 is TGTGCCAGCACCACGGGGGGAGCAGCCGACTCACCCCTCCACTTT. This chain links TRBV2 with TRBJ1-6, with D possibly matching TRBD1 (5 bases). Per the germline V gene, CDR1 is SNHLY and CDR2 is FYNNEI. The CDR3 covers 15 residues. Trimming stripped 7 bases from V and 10 bases from J, with 20 bases between.

Only a few counts were recorded for this clone. This chain connects TRBV7-2 to TRBJ1-1, with 7 bases matching TRBD1. With V trimmed by 6 bases and J by 3 bases, 16 bases remained unmatched. Germline V CDR1 and CDR2: SGHTA, FQGNSA. CDR3 size: 17 residues. CDR3 sequence (DNA): TGTGCCAGCAGGGGACGGTCGGAGACAGGGAGTGACACTGAAGCTTTCTTT. Protein: CASRGRSETGSDTEAFF. The whole variable domain, filled in from reference TRBV7-2 and TRBJ1-1, reads GAGVSQSPSNKVTEKGKDVELRCDPISGHTALYWYRQSLGQGLEFLIYFQGNSAPDKSGLPSDRFSAERTGGSVSTLTIQRTQQEDSAVYLCASRGRSETGSDTEAFFGQGTRLTVV.

V gene TRBV18 combines with J gene TRBJ1-1; D is uncertain. This CDR3 comprises 16 residues. Looked up from germline, CDR1 is KGHSH and CDR2 is LQKENI. V was pared by 3 bases and J by 3 bases, with 17 bases between. CDR3 sequence reads: CASSPPPPRKDTEAFF. The CDR3 DNA sequence: TGTGCCAGCTCACCCCCGCCCCCTAGGAAGGACACTGAAGCTTTCTTT.

The chain recombines TRBV4-1 with TRBJ1-5; maybe TRBD1 (5 bases). The CDR3 extends over 16 amino acids. Germline CDR1 MGHRA, CDR2 YSYEKL. V was cut by 1 base and J by 0 bases, with 10 bases left in between. The CDR3 coding sequence is TGCGCCAGCAGCCAAGGGGGGGAACGTAGCAATCAGCCCCAGCATTTT. This codes for CASSQGGERSNQPQHF.

The chain is built from TRBV2 and TRBJ2-5, with D unresolved. Trimming left V 2 bases short and J 7 bases short, with 8 bases between. This CDR3 is 12 amino acids long. Germline values: CDR1 SNHLY, CDR2 FYNNEI. This CDR3 reads CASSEISGTQYF. CDR3 coding DNA: TGTGCCAGCAGTGAAATTTCTGGGACCCAGTACTTC.

V is TRBV5-1 and J is TRBJ2-3; 8 positions agree with TRBD1. The CDR3 covers 14 residues. Germline lookup yields CDR1 SGHRS and CDR2 YFSETQ. Germline trimming cut 0 bases from V and 5 bases from J; bases unmatched to any gene: 2. The CDR3 loop is CASSLAGGGDTQYF. In DNA form, the CDR3 reads TGCGCCAGCAGCTTGGCAGGGGGCGGAGATACGCAGTATTTT.

The genes are TRBV5-5 and TRBJ1-2; 7 nucleotides agree with TRBD1. Germline lookup yields CDR1 SGHKS and CDR2 YYEKEE (reference sequence). This CDR3 has 18 amino acids. After removal of 4 bases from V and 4 bases from J, the junction contained 19 bases not matched to a gene. The CDR3 spells CASSTSGALEGAIYGYTF. CDR3 sequence (DNA): TGTGCCAGCAGCACGTCAGGGGCGTTAGAGGGGGCGATCTATGGCTACACCTTC.

In regard to this clone: A far larger clone is one nucleotide away, so this likely arose from a read error. V usage is TRBV10-1 and J usage is TRBJ2-2; tentative D call: TRBD2 (6 bases). The CDR3 runs 14 residues. CDR1 is WNHNN and CDR2 is SYGVQD in the germline V gene (reference sequence). V lost 5 bases and J 6 bases, leaving 13 bases between the germline ends. CDR3 loop: CASSFSSVAGELFF. CDR3 nucleotide sequence: TGCGCCAGCAGTTTCTCTAGCGTCGCCGGGGAGCTGTTTTTT.

The chain carries TRBV5-1 and TRBJ1-4; D unresolved. Per the germline V gene, CDR1 is SGHRS and CDR2 is YFSETQ. The CDR3 sequence is 14 residues long. Trimming shortened V by 4 bases and J by 0 bases, and 7 bases separated the two germline ends. CDR3 region: CASSPGATNEKLFF. The DNA for the CDR3 is TGCGCCAGCAGCCCGGGAGCAACTAATGAAAAACTGTTTTTT.

V usage is TRBV5-1 and J usage is TRBJ2-7; weak D call: TRBD2 (6 bases). The CDR3 is 15 amino acids. Trimming cost V 6 bases and J 0 bases, with 16 bases left between them. Germline CDR1 SGHRS, CDR2 YFSETQ. CDR3 residues: CASTPGGSTSYEQYF. The CDR3 DNA sequence: TGCGCCAGCACCCCTGGGGGGTCTACCTCCTACGAGCAGTACTTC.

The chain uses TRBV5-4 and TRBJ2-7; 13 positions match TRBD2. The length of the CDR3 is 16 residues. CDR1 is SGHNT and CDR2 is YYREEE in the germline V gene (reference sequence). Trimming at V came to 4 bases and at J to 6 bases, leaving 10 bases not matched to a gene. DNA of the CDR3: TGTGCCAGCAGCCCTCTGGGACTAGCGGGGAACTTCGAGCAGTACTTC. It translates to CASSPLGLAGNFEQYF.